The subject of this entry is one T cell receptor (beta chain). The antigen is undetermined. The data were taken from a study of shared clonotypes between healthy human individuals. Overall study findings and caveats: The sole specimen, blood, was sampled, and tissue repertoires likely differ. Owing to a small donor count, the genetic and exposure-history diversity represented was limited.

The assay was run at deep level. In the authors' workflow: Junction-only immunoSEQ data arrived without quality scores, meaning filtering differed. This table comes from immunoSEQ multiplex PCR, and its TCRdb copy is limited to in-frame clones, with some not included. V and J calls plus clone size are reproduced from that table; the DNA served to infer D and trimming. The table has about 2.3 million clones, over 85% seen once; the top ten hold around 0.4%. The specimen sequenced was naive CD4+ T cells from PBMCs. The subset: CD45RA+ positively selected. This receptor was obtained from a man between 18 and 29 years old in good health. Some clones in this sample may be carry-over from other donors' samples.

CDR3 DNA: TGTGCCAGCAGCCCCGGGTGGGGGAAGGACACTGAAGCTTTCTTT. This sequence encodes CASSPGWGKDTEAFF. The chain joins TRBV5-6 to TRBJ1-1, with D perhaps TRBD1 (5 bases). The CDR3 has 15 residues. Germline V gives CDR1 SGHDT, CDR2 YYEEEE. The V end was cut by 4 bases, the J end by 3 bases, with 16 bases between.